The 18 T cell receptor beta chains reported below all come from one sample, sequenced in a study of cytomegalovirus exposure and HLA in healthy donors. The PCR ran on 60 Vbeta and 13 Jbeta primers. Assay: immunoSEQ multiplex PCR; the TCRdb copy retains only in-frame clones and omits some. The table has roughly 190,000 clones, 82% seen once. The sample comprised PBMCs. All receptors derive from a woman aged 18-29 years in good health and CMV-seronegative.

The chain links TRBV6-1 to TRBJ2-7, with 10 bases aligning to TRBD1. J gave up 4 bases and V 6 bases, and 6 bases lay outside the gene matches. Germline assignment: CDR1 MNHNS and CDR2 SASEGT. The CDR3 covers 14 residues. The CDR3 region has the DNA TGTGCCAGCAGATGGACAGGGGGGGCTTACGAGCAGTACTTC. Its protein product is CASRWTGGAYEQYF.

Written as DNA, the CDR3 is TGTGCCAGCAGCTTGGCCCCTGGGGGCCGTCAGCCCCAGCATTTT. Amino acid sequence: CASSLAPGGRQPQHF. The V call is TRBV5-5, the J call TRBJ1-5; D is possibly TRBD1 (6 bases). V lost 0 bases, J lost 6 bases, and 13 bases lay in between. The CDR3 spans 15 residues. The V gene's germline CDR1 is SGHKS and CDR2 YYEKEE (reference sequence).

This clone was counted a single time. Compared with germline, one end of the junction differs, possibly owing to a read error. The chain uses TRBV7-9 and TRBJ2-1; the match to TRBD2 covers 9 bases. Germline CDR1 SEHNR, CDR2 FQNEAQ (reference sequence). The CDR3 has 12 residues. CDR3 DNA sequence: TGTGCCAGCAGTAGCGGGGGAGACCCTGGTCTCTTC. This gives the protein CASSSGGDPGLF.

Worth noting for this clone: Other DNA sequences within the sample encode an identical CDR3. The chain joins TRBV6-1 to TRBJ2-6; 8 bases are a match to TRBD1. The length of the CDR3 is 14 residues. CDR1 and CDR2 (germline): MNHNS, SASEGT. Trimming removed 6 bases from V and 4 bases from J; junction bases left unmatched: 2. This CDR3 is CASRTGAGANVLTF. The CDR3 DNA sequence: TGTGCCAGCAGGACAGGGGCCGGGGCCAACGTCCTGACTTTC.

This CDR3 is CATSPTLFLEQYF. The CDR3, as DNA: TGTGCCACCAGCCCGACTCTCTTTTTGGAGCAGTACTTC. The chain is built from TRBV15 and TRBJ2-7; D gene uncertain. This CDR3 contains 13 residues. V was trimmed by 5 bases and J by 7 bases, leaving 15 bases between them. The V gene's germline CDR1 is LNHNV and CDR2 YYDKDF (reference sequence).

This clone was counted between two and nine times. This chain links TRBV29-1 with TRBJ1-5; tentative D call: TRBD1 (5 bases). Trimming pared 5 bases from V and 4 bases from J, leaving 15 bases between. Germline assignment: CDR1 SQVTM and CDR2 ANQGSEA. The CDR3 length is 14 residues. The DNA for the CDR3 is TGCAGCGTTCCCAGCGGGGGGGGTAATCAGCCCCAGCATTTT. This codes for CSVPSGGGNQPQHF.

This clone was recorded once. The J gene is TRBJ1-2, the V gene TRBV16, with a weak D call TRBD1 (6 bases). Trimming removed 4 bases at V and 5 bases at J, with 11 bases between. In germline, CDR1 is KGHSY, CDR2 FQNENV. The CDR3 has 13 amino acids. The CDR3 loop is CASSLWTAYGYTF. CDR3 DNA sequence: TGTGCCAGCAGCCTTTGGACAGCTTATGGCTACACCTTC.

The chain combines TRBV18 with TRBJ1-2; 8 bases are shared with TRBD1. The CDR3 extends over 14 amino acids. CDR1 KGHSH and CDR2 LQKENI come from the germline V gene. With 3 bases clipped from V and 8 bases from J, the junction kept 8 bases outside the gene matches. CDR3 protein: CASSPGTGWEGYTF. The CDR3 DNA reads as TGTGCCAGCTCACCCGGGACAGGTTGGGAAGGCTACACCTTC.

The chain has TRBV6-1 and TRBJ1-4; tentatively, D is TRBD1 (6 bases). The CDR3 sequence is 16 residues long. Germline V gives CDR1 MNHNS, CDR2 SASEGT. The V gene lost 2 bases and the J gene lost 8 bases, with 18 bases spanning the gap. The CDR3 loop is CASSELGWGGQEKLFF. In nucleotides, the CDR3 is TGTGCCAGCAGTGAATTAGGATGGGGGGGCCAAGAAAAACTGTTTTTT.

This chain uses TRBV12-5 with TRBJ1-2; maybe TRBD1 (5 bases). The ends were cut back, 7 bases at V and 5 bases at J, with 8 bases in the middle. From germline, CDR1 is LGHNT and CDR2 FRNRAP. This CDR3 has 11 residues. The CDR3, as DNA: TGTGCTAGTGAGGGACTGTATGGCTACACCTTC. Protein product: CASEGLYGYTF.

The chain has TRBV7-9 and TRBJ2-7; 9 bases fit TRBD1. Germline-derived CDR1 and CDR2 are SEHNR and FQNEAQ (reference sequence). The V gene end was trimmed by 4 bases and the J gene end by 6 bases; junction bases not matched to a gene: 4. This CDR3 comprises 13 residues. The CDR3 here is CASSSGTGFEQYF. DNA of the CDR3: TGTGCCAGCAGCTCCGGGACAGGGTTCGAGCAGTACTTC. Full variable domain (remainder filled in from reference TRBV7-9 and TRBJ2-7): DTGVSQNPRHKITKRGQNVTFRCDPISEHNRLYWYRQTLGQGPEFLTYFQNEAQLEKSRLLSDRFSAERPKGSFSTLEIQRTEQGDSAMYLCASSSGTGFEQYFGPGTRLTVT.

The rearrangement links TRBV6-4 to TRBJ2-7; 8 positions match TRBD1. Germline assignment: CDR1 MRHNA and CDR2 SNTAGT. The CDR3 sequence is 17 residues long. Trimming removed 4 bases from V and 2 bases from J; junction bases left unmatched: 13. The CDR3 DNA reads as TGTGCCAGCAGTGGCCTACTTTGGGACAGGAACACCTACGAGCAGTACTTC. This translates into CASSGLLWDRNTYEQYF.

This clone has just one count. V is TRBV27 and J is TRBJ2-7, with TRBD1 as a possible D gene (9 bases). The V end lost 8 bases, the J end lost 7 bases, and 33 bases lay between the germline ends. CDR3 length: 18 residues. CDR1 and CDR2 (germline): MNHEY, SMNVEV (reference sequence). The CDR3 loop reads CASGTWDRARSGSHEQYF. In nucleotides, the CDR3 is TGTGCCAGCGGAACCTGGGACAGGGCCCGGAGCGGGAGTCATGAGCAGTACTTC.

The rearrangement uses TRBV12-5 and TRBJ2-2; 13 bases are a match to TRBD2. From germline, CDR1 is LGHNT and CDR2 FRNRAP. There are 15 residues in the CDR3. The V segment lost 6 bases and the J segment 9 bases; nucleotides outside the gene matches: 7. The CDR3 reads CASGPGLAGTRELFF. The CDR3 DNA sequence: TGTGCTAGTGGCCCGGGACTAGCGGGGACTCGGGAGCTGTTTTTT.

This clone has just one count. CDR3 loop: CASTTLAGGFNEQFF. The DNA for the CDR3 is TGTGCCAGCACCACCTTAGCGGGAGGCTTTAATGAGCAGTTCTTC. J is TRBJ2-1 and V is TRBV27; 10 nucleotides line up with TRBD2. The V segment lost 7 bases and the J segment 7 bases; nucleotides outside the gene matches: 10. In germline, CDR1 is MNHEY, CDR2 SMNVEV (reference sequence). The CDR3 sequence is 15 residues long.

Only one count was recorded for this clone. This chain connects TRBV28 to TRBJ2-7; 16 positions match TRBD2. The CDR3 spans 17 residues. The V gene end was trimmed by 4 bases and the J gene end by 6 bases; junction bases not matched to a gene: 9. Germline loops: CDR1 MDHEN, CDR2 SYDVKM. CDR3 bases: TGTGCCAGCAGTTCGGGACTAGCGGGAGGGCCAGGGGGCGAGCAGTACTTC. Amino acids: CASSSGLAGGPGGEQYF.

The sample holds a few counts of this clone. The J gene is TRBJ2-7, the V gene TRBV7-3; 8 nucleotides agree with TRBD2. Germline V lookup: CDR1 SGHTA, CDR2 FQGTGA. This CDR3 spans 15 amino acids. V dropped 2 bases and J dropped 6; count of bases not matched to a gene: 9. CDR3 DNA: TGTGCCAGCAGCTTAGGAGGGACTAGTAGGGGCGAGCAGTACTTC. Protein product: CASSLGGTSRGEQYF.

CDR3 sequence: CASSFLGNEQFF. Written as DNA, the CDR3 is TGTGCCAGCAGTTTTCTAGGAAATGAGCAGTTCTTC. The J gene is TRBJ2-1, the V gene TRBV6-5, with no clear D. V lost 4 bases, J lost 7 bases, and 8 bases lay in between. CDR1 is MNHEY and CDR2 is SVGAGI in the germline V gene. The CDR3 sequence is 12 residues long.